What follows are 15 T cell receptor beta chains derived from one specimen sequenced in a study of shared clonotypes between healthy human individuals. Assay: immunoSEQ multiplex PCR; the TCRdb copy retains only in-frame clones and omits some. The sample yields about 1,900,000 clones, about 94% seen once. Selected positively for CCR7 and CD45RO-negative, naive CD8 cells excluded terminally differentiated effector memory CD45RA+ cells. What was sequenced was naive CD8+ T cells sorted from blood. The receptor source for this set is a man between 18 and 29 years old in good health.

This chain joins TRBV19 and TRBJ1-6; no firm D call. CDR3 length: 15 residues. Germline values: CDR1 LNHDA, CDR2 SQIVND (reference sequence). V was cut by 0 bases and J by 7 bases, with 10 bases left in between. The chain's CDR3 is CASSIDGVGNSPLHF. CDR3 DNA sequence: TGTGCCAGTAGTATAGACGGGGTGGGGAATTCACCCCTCCACTTT.

Concerning this clone itself: Other nucleotide sequences from this sample produce the same CDR3. The rearrangement links TRBV19 to TRBJ2-2; no reliable D call. Germline CDR1 is LNHDA and CDR2 is SQIVND (reference sequence). The CDR3 runs to 13 residues. Trimming took 1 base from V and 5 from J, leaving 5 bases between them. CDR3 coding DNA: TGTGCCAGTAGTATAGCGGAAACCGGGGAGCTGTTTTTT. It translates to CASSIAETGELFF.

The J gene is TRBJ2-5, the V gene TRBV14; 9 nucleotides agree with TRBD2. CDR3 length equals 14 residues. With V trimmed by 4 bases and J by 4 bases, 4 bases remained unmatched. Germline assignment: CDR1 SGHDN and CDR2 FVKESK. CDR3 sequence: CASSLRTSVETQYF. CDR3 nucleotides: TGTGCCAGCAGCCTCCGGACTAGCGTAGAGACCCAGTACTTC.

The CDR3 loop reads CASSVVSIQRDRGAYEQYF. In DNA form, the CDR3 reads TGTGCCAGCAGCGTAGTAAGTATTCAGAGGGACAGGGGCGCTTACGAGCAGTACTTC. This chain uses TRBV9 with TRBJ2-7; 10 bases match TRBD1. The CDR3 sequence is 19 residues long. The germline CDR1 and CDR2 sequences are SGDLS and YYNGEE. V was clipped by 0 bases and J by 4 bases; unmatched bases: 16.

The genes are TRBV11-2 and TRBJ1-3; D gene uncertain. Germline CDR1 reads SGHAT; CDR2 reads FQNNGV. The CDR3 covers 14 residues. Trimming removed 2 bases at V and 0 bases at J, with 5 bases between. The CDR3 sequence: CASSLSASGNTIYF. CDR3 sequence (DNA): TGTGCCAGCAGCTTATCGGCCTCTGGAAACACCATATATTTT.

The rearrangement uses TRBV5-6 and TRBJ2-7; D is uncertain. Trimming pared 5 bases from V and 7 bases from J, leaving 19 bases between. The CDR3 extends over 14 amino acids. Germline-derived CDR1 and CDR2 are SGHDT and YYEEEE. The CDR3: CASSSDAVLGEQYF. CDR3 DNA sequence: TGTGCCAGCAGTTCGGACGCCGTCTTAGGGGAGCAGTACTTC. Full variable domain (missing parts from reference TRBV5-6 and TRBJ2-7): DAGVTQSPTHLIKTRGQQVTLRCSPKSGHDTVSWYQQALGQGPQFIFQYYEEEERQRGNFPDRFSGHQFPNYSSELNVNALLLGDSALYLCASSSDAVLGEQYFGPGTRLTVT.

This chain connects TRBV9 to TRBJ1-6; D uncertain. The ends were cut back, 0 bases at V and 2 bases at J, with 6 bases in the middle. This CDR3 region has 15 residues. In germline, CDR1 is SGDLS, CDR2 YYNGEE. The CDR3, as DNA: TGTGCCAGCAGCGTAGGTGGGACCTATAATTCACCCCTCCACTTT. Its translation: CASSVGGTYNSPLHF.

This chain connects TRBV11-2 to TRBJ2-7; either TRBD1 or TRBD2 may fit D (6 bases each). The V end lost 7 bases, the J end lost 3 bases, and 16 bases lay between the germline ends. CDR1 and CDR2 from the germline V gene are SGHAT and FQNNGV. The CDR3 sequence is 14 residues long. The CDR3 loop reads CASTLGGGDYEQYF. The CDR3 nucleotides are TGTGCCAGCACCCTAGGAGGGGGAGACTACGAGCAGTACTTC.

This chain joins TRBV2 and TRBJ2-7; 10 nucleotides match TRBD1. The trim removed 6 bases at V and 5 bases at J, leaving 4 bases unmatched. The CDR3 extends over 13 amino acids. Looked up from germline, CDR1 is SNHLY and CDR2 is FYNNEI. The CDR3 nucleotides read TGTGCCAGCAGGTCGGGACAGGGGAACGAGCAGTACTTC. Protein product: CASRSGQGNEQYF.

The CDR3 loop reads CASLRATGELFF. For the CDR3, the DNA is TGTGCCAGCCTCAGAGCCACCGGGGAGCTGTTTTTT. V and J are TRBV9 and TRBJ2-2; D is unclear. The germline gives CDR1 SGDLS, CDR2 YYNGEE. V was cut by 7 bases and J by 4 bases, with 8 bases left in between. The CDR3 is 12 amino acids. The full variable domain, completed using reference TRBV9 and TRBJ2-2, is DSGVTQTPKHLITATGQRVTLRCSPRSGDLSVYWYQQSLDQGLQFLIQYYNGEERAKGNILERFSAQQFPDLHSELNLSSLELGDSALYFCASLRATGELFFGEGSRLTVL.

V is TRBV6-1 and J is TRBJ1-2, with no clear D. The germline gives CDR1 MNHNS, CDR2 SASEGT. V was cut by 3 bases and J by 4 bases, with 9 bases left in between. The CDR3 runs 13 residues. The CDR3 nucleotides are TGTGCCAGCAGTGATGGGGTAGGCTATGGCTACACCTTC. Residues: CASSDGVGYGYTF.

This chain uses TRBV6-5 with TRBJ2-7, with D perhaps matching TRBD1 (5 bases). Germline V gene sequence: CDR1 MNHEY, CDR2 SVGAGI. This CDR3 region has 16 residues. V was clipped by 0 bases and J by 4 bases, with 16 bases between them. Here the CDR3 DNA reads TGTGCCAGCAGTTACTCGAAGGGGTGGAGCGTTTACGAGCAGTACTTC. Translated, it gives CASSYSKGWSVYEQYF.

The gene calls are TRBV27 and TRBJ1-1; perhaps TRBD1 as D (6 bases). CDR3 length equals 16 residues. Looked up from germline, CDR1 is MNHEY and CDR2 is SMNVEV (reference sequence). V shed 2 bases and J shed 1 base, with 14 bases lying between them. CDR3 protein: CASSLRDRTENTEAFF. CDR3 in DNA: TGTGCCAGCAGTTTAAGAGACAGGACCGAGAACACTGAAGCTTTCTTT.

Details on this clone: A read error may account for a junction end that differs from germline. The J gene is TRBJ2-3, the V gene TRBV14; the D gene is possibly TRBD2 (5 bases). The CDR3 has 16 amino acids. Germline assignment: CDR1 SGHDN and CDR2 FVKESK. CDR3 sequence (DNA): TGTGCCAGCAACCAACTGGGCGACACCCGGGAAGATACGCAGTATTTT. Its translation: CASNQLGDTREDTQYF. Combining the CDR3 with reference TRBV14 and TRBJ2-3 gives the whole variable domain EAGVTQFPSHSVIEKGQTVTLRCDPISGHDNLYWYRRVMGKEIKFLLHFVKESKQDESGMPNNRFLAERTGGTYSTLKVQPAELEDSGVYFCASNQLGDTREDTQYFGPGTRLTVL.

The CDR3 coding sequence is TGTGCCAGTAGTATAAGGGAGGAGATCTACGAGCAGTACTTC. Amino acids: CASSIREEIYEQYF. The V gene is TRBV19, the J gene TRBJ2-7; possible D gene TRBD2, 6 bases. The CDR3 length is 14 residues. The V and J ends lost 2 bases and 3 bases respectively, with 11 bases between them. Germline V gene sequence: CDR1 LNHDA, CDR2 SQIVND (reference sequence).